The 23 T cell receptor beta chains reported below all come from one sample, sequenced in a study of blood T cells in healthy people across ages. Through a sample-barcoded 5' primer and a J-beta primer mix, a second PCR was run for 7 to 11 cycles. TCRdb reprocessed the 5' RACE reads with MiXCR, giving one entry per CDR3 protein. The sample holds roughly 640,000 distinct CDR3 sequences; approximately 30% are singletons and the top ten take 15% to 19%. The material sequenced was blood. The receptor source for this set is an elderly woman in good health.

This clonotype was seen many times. CDR3: CSARSTDNSPLHF. The CDR3 region has the DNA TGCAGTGCTAGGTCAACGGATAATTCACCCCTCCACTTT. The chain employs TRBV20-1 and TRBJ1-6, with D unresolved. V lost 3 bases and J 5 bases, leaving 8 bases between the germline ends. Germline assignment: CDR1 DFQATT and CDR2 SNEGSKA (reference sequence). This CDR3 region has 13 residues.

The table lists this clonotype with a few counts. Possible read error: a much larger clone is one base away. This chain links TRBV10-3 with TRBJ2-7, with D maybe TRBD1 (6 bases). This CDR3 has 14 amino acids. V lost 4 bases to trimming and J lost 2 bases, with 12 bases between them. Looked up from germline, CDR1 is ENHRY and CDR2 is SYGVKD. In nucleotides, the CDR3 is TGTGCCATCAGTGCCCGGGACAAGCCCTACGAGCAGTACTTC. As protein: CAISARDKPYEQYF.

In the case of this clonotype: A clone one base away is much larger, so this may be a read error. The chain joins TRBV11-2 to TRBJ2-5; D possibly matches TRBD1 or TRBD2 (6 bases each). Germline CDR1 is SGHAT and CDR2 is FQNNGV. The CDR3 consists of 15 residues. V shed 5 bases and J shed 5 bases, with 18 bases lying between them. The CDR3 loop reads CASSPQTGLCETQYF. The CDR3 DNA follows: TGTGCCAGCAGCCCTCAGACAGGACTATGCGAGACCCAGTACTTC.

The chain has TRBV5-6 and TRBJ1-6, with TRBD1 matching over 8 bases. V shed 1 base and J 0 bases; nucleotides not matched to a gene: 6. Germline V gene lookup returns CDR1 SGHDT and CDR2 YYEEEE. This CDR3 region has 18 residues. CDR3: CASSLFEGQGSYNSPLHF. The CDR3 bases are TGTGCCAGCAGCTTGTTCGAAGGACAGGGCTCCTATAATTCACCCCTCCACTTT.

CDR3 residues: CATSSPGQGGQETQYF. CDR3 in DNA: TGTGCCACCAGCAGTCCCGGACAGGGGGGCCAAGAGACCCAGTACTTC. The chain couples TRBV15 to TRBJ2-5; 10 bases are a match to TRBD1. Looked up from germline, CDR1 is LNHNV and CDR2 is YYDKDF (reference sequence). V gave up 3 bases and J gave up 1 base; unmatched junction bases: 5. CDR3 length equals 16 residues.

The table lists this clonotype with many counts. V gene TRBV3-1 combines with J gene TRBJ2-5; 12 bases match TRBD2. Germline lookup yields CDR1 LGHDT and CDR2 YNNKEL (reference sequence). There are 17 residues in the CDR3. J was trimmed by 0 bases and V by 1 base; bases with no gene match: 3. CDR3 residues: CASSQGLAGAYQETQYF. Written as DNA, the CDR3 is TGTGCCAGCAGCCAAGGACTAGCGGGGGCCTACCAAGAGACCCAGTACTTC.

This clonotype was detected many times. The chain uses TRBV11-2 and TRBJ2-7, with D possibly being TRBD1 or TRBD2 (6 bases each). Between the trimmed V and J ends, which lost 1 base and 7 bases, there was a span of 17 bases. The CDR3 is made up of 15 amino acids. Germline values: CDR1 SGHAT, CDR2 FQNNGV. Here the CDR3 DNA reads TGTGCCAGCAGCTTAGCTACAGGGAGGTTTGAAGAGCAGTACTTC. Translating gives CASSLATGRFEEQYF.

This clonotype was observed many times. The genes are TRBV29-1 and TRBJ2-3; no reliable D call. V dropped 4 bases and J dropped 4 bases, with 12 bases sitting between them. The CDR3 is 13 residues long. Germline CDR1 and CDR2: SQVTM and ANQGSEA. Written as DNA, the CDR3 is TGCAGCGTTGGGTCCGGGCTCGCAGATACGCAGTATTTT. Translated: CSVGSGLADTQYF.

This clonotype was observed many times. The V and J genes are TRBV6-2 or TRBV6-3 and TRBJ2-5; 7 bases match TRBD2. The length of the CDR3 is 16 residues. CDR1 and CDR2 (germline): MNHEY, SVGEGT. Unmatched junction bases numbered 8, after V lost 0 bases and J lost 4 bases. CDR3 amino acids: CASSYSGQRGLETQYF. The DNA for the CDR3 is TGTGCCAGCAGTTACTCGGGTCAGCGGGGTCTAGAGACCCAGTACTTC.

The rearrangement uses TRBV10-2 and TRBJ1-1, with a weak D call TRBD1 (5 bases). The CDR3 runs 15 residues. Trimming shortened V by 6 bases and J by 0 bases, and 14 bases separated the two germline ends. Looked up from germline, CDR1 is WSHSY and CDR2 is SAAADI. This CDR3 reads CASSFRGTVNTEAFF. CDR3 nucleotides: TGCGCCAGCAGCTTCCGGGGGACGGTGAACACTGAAGCTTTCTTT.

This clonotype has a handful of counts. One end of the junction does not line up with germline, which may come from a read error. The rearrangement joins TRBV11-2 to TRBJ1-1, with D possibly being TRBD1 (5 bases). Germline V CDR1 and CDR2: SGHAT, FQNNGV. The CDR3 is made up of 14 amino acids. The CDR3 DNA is TGTGCCAGCAGCTGGAGGGCTAAGGACACTGAGGCTTTCTTT. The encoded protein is CASSWRAKDTEAFF. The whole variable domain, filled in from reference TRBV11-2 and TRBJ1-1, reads EAGVAQSPRYKIIEKRQSVAFWCNPISGHATLYWYQQILGQGPKLLIQFQNNGVVDDSQLPKDRFSAERLKGVDSTLKIQPAKLEDSAVYLCASSWRAKDTEAFFGQGTRLTVV.

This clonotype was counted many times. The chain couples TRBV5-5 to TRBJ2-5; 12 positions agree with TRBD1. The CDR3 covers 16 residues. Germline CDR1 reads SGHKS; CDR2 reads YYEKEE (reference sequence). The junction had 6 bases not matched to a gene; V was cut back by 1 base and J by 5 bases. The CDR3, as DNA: TGTGCCAGCAGCTTGAGCCCGGGACAGGGGGCTGAGACCCAGTACTTC. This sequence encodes CASSLSPGQGAETQYF.

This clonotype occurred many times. The CDR3 DNA follows: TGTGCCAGCAGTTTATTTGGGGGCGGCGAGCAGTACTTC. Its translation: CASSLFGGGEQYF. The J gene is TRBJ2-5, the V gene TRBV27; TRBD1 might be the D (6 bases). The J call is doubtful: the DNA matches TRBJ2-7 better. The CDR3 covers 13 residues. Germline V gene lookup returns CDR1 MNHEY and CDR2 SMNVEV (reference sequence).

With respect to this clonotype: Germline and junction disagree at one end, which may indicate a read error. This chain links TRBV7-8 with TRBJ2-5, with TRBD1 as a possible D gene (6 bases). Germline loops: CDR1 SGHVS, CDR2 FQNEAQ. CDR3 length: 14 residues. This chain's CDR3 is CASRDGTHQETQYF. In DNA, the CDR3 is TGTGCCAGCAGGGACGGGACACATCAAGAGACCCAGTACTTT.

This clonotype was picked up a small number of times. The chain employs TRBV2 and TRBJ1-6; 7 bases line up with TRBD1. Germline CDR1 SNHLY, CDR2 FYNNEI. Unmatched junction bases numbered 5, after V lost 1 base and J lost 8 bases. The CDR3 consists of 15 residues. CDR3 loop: CASSEDRGPYSPLHF. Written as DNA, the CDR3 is TGTGCCAGCAGTGAAGACAGGGGCCCTTATTCACCCCTCCACTTT.

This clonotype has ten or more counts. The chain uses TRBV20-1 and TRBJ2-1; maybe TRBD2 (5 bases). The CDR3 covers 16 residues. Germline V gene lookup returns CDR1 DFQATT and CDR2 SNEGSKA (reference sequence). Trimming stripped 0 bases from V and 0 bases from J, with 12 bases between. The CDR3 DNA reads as TGCAGTGCTAGAGATCGTAGAGGGTCCTCCTACAATGAGCAGTTCTTC. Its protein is CSARDRRGSSYNEQFF.

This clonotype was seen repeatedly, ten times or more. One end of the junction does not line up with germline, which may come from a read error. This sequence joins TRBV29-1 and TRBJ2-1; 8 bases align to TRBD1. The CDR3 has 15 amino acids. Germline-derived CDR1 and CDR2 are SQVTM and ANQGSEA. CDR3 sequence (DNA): TGCAGCTTTGAGACCAGGGGGCGCCGGTACAATGAGCAGTTCTTC. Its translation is CSFETRGRRYNEQFF.

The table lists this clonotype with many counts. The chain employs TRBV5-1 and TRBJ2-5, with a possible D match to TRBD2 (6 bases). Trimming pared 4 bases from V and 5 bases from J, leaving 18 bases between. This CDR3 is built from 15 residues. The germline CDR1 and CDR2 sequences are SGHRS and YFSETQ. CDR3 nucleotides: TGCGCCAGCAGCCGCACCGGGCCCGGAGGGGAGACCCAGTACTTC. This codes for CASSRTGPGGETQYF. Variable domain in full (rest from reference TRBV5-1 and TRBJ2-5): KAGVTQTPRYLIKTRGQQVTLSCSPISGHRSVSWYQQTPGQGLQFLFEYFSETQRNKGNFPGRFSGRQFSNSRSEMNVSTLELGDSALYLCASSRTGPGGETQYFGPGTRLLVL.

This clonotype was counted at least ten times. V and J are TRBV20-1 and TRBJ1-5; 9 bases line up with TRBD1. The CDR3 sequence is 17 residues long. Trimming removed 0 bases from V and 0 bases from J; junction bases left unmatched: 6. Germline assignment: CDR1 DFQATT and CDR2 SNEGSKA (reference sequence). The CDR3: CSARESGTGYSNQPQHF. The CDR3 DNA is TGCAGTGCTAGAGAAAGCGGGACAGGGTATAGCAATCAGCCCCAGCATTTT.

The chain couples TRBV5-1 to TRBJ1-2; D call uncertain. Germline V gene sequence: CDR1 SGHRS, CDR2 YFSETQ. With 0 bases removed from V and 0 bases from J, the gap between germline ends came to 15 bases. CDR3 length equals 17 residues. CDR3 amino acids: CASSLAEGLRSNYGYTF. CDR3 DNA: TGCGCCAGCAGCTTGGCCGAAGGCCTCAGGTCTAACTATGGCTACACCTTC.

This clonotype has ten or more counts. The chain's CDR3 is CSARDPGLAVSDTQYF. CDR3 coding DNA: TGCAGTGCTAGAGATCCCGGACTAGCCGTCTCAGATACGCAGTATTTT. The chain is built from TRBV20-1 and TRBJ2-3, with 8 bases aligning to TRBD2. Germline V gives CDR1 DFQATT, CDR2 SNEGSKA (reference sequence). The J segment lost 4 bases and the V segment lost 0 bases, leaving 9 bases of the junction unmatched. The CDR3 extends over 16 amino acids.

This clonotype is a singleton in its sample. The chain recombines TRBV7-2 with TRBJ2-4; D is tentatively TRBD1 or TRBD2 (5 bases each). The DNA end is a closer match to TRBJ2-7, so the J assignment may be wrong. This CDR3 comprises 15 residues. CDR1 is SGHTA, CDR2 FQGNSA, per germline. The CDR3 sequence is CASSLSVRDPYEQYF. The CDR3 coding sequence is TGTGCCAGCAGCTTAAGTGTCAGGGACCCCTACGAGCAGTACTTC.

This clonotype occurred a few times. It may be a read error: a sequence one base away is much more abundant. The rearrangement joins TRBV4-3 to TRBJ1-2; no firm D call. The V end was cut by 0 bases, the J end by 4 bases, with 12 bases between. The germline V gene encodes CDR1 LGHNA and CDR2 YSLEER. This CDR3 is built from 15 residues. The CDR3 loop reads CASSQDGRWIYGYTF. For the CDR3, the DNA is TGCGCCAGCAGCCAAGACGGGCGGTGGATCTATGGCTACACCTTC.